The clone carrying this T cell receptor (beta chain) was picked up a small number of times. CDR1 and CDR2 from the germline V gene are SEHNR and FQNEAQ (reference sequence). The CDR3 has 15 amino acids. Between the trimmed V and J ends, which lost 5 bases and 2 bases, there was a span of 16 bases. The source of the sample is a study of blood T cell repertoires in COVID-19. The repertoire was sequenced with immunoSEQ multiplex PCR; TCRdb's copy has only in-frame clones and lacks some. The sample shows roughly 30,000 clones, about 85% of them seen only once. The specimen sequenced was peripheral blood. This TCR derives from a human donor with acute or convalescent COVID-19. The donor label of this sample is uncertain. V and J are TRBV7-9 and TRBJ2-7, with a weak D call TRBD2 (7 bases). In DNA, the CDR3 is TGTGCCAGCAGCCCCAGCGGGACACCGACCTACGAGCAGTACTTC. Its protein product is CASSPSGTPTYEQYF.